This entry features one TCR beta chain sequence. Its cognate antigen is unknown. The V segment lost 11 bases and the J segment 1 base; nucleotides outside the gene matches: 7. CDR3 length: 13 residues. The germline V gene has CDR1 ENHRY and CDR2 SYGVKD. Profiled with immunoSEQ multiplex PCR; TCRdb holds only in-frame clones, not every one. The sample has about 180,000 clones, over 75% seen once. The sample belongs to a study of T cell responses to AZD1222 COVID-19 vaccine. Study findings and constraints: The donors showed a predominance of white British ancestry and of females, with possible underestimation of clonal diversity.

The sequenced sample was peripheral blood, obtained on day 0 of AZD1222 vaccination. The chain has TRBV10-3 and TRBJ1-1, with 7 positions matching TRBD1. This sequence originates from an adult in good health. CDR3 sequence: CAARDSQNTEAFF. CDR3 nucleotide sequence: TGTGCCGCTCGGGACAGCCAGAACACTGAAGCTTTCTTT.